This note documents a single T cell receptor beta chain sequence. Its antigen is unknown. These data are taken from a study of vaccination and CD4 T cells after COVID-19. Study background: Nasal swab PCR had shown SARS-CoV-2 positivity in the convalescent patients (under ten mild cases, one severe case).

The CDR3 spans 15 residues. Looked up from germline, CDR1 is SGHAT and CDR2 is FQNNGV. V was clipped by 4 bases and J by 5 bases, with 17 bases between them. Whole-study findings and limits: Among convalescent patients, a median approximately 86% of reactive clones emerged only after vaccination.

Treatment reported: approximately 10-day PBMC culture with coronavirus spike peptide pools or control peptides (ViraFEST assay). PBMCs, plated at a few million per well, were grown in the presence of 9.5 to 10 IU/ml IL-2 and roughly 10 ug/ml peptide pools. With the Oncomine TCR Beta short-read assay, DNA from cultured CD4+ T cells was sequenced. Genomic DNA extraction was carried out from cultured CD4+ T cells. Each CDR3 protein is one row after TCRdb ran MiXCR on the PCR reads. The repertoire has approximately 10,000 distinct CDR3 sequences, roughly two thirds of them found once; the top ten carry 27%.

This receptor was identified in a human donor who had recovered from COVID-19. The J gene is TRBJ1-2, the V gene TRBV11-2, with D possibly TRBD1 on 5 matching bases. The sequenced sample consisted of CD4+ T cells from blood, cultured in vitro. The CDR3 protein is CASSSLGTEEYGYTF. DNA for the CDR3: TGTGCCAGCAGCTCCTTAGGGACGGAGGAGTATGGCTACACCTTC. Full variable domain (rest looked up from reference TRBV11-2 and TRBJ1-2): EAGVAQSPRYKIIEKRQSVAFWCNPISGHATLYWYQQILGQGPKLLIQFQNNGVVDDSQLPKDRFSAERLKGVDSTLKIQPAKLEDSAVYLCASSSLGTEEYGYTFGSGTRLTVV.